One and the same sample provided the 28 T cell receptor beta chains below, sequenced in a study of blood T cell repertoires in COVID-19. TCRdb's copy holds only in-frame clones and misses some; the assay was immunoSEQ multiplex PCR. The data hold over 250,000 clones, with around 90% observed a single time. Sequenced material: PBMCs or T cells enriched from blood (not recorded which). The receptor source for this set is a woman aged 30 to 39 who had recovered from COVID-19.

The V gene is TRBV5-1, the J gene TRBJ1-4; D remains ambiguous. V shed 0 bases and J shed 4 bases, with 4 bases lying between them. This CDR3 has 13 amino acids. Germline CDR1 is SGHRS and CDR2 is YFSETQ. The CDR3 DNA is TGCGCCAGCAGCTTGGCCGGTAATGAAAAACTGTTTTTT. The encoded protein is CASSLAGNEKLFF.

This sequence joins TRBV12-3 or TRBV12-4 and TRBJ1-5; D possibly corresponds to TRBD1 (6 bases). This CDR3 has 11 residues. Trimming shortened V by 6 bases and J by 15 bases, and 15 bases separated the two germline ends. CDR3 in amino acids: CASSLNRARHF. The CDR3 coding sequence is TGTGCCAGCAGCCTTAACAGGGCCCGGCATTTT.

This clone is a singleton in its sample. V and J are TRBV9 and TRBJ1-3; a weak D match, TRBD1 (5 bases). Trimming cost V 0 bases and J 0 bases, with 10 bases left between them. The CDR3 runs 16 residues. CDR1 and CDR2 from the germline V gene are SGDLS and YYNGEE. CDR3 in amino acids: CASSVGAGASGNTIYF. DNA of the CDR3: TGTGCCAGCAGCGTAGGAGCTGGGGCCTCTGGAAACACCATATATTTT.

The CDR3 nucleotides are TGCGCCAGCAGCTTGTGGGGAGGGGTAATGAACACTGAAGCTTTCTTT. Amino acids: CASSLWGGVMNTEAFF. The chain couples TRBV5-1 to TRBJ1-1; tentatively, D is TRBD1 (5 bases). V shed 1 base and J shed 0 bases, with 13 bases lying between them. The CDR3 consists of 16 residues. Germline CDR1 is SGHRS and CDR2 is YFSETQ. Full variable domain (outside the CDR3, taken from reference TRBV5-1 and TRBJ1-1): KAGVTQTPRYLIKTRGQQVTLSCSPISGHRSVSWYQQTPGQGLQFLFEYFSETQRNKGNFPGRFSGRQFSNSRSEMNVSTLELGDSALYLCASSLWGGVMNTEAFFGQGTRLTVV.

The chain uses TRBV9 and TRBJ1-2; 7 bases are shared with TRBD1. From germline, CDR1 is SGDLS and CDR2 YYNGEE. Germline trimming cut 4 bases from V and 0 bases from J; bases unmatched to any gene: 12. The CDR3 has 17 amino acids. As DNA, the CDR3 is TGTGCCAGCAGCCGATCCGGGACAGAAACACCTAACTATGGCTACACCTTC. Amino acid sequence: CASSRSGTETPNYGYTF.

The rearrangement links TRBV7-9 to TRBJ2-7; TRBD1 might be the D (5 bases). The CDR3 length is 13 residues. V was shortened by 4 bases and J by 5 bases, with 12 bases between the two germline ends. Germline assignment: CDR1 SEHNR and CDR2 FQNEAQ (reference sequence). The CDR3 bases are TGTGCCAGCAGCTCCAAGGGGAAGGACGAGCAGTACTTC. Translation gives CASSSKGKDEQYF.

The chain is built from TRBV18 and TRBJ2-3, with 7 bases matching TRBD1. CDR3 length equals 14 residues. Germline CDR1 reads KGHSH; CDR2 reads LQKENI. With 6 bases clipped from V and 2 bases from J, the junction kept 5 bases outside the gene matches. The CDR3 nucleotides read TGTGCCAGCTCTTTGACAGGGCCCACAGATACGCAGTATTTT. It codes for CASSLTGPTDTQYF.

The V and J genes are TRBV3-1 (or the pseudogene TRBV3-2) and TRBJ1-1; D is ambiguous. Germline CDR1 and CDR2: LGHDT and YNNKEL (reference sequence). The germline V and J ends were trimmed by 5 bases and 3 bases, with 10 bases remaining between them. The CDR3 consists of 13 residues. The CDR3 loop reads CASSVTLDTEAFF. Written as DNA, the CDR3 is TGTGCCAGCAGCGTCACACTAGACACTGAAGCTTTCTTT.

This rearrangement joins TRBV5-6 to TRBJ1-2, with TRBD1 matching over 8 bases. Per germline, CDR1 SGHDT and CDR2 YYEEEE. V dropped 0 bases and J dropped 8; count of bases not matched to a gene: 18. This CDR3 is built from 18 residues. The CDR3 DNA sequence: TGTGCCAGCAGCTTGGTCAGGACAGGGACAGCTATCGGGTACGGCTACACCTTC. Translated, it gives CASSLVRTGTAIGYGYTF.

The chain has TRBV5-1 and TRBJ1-2, with TRBD1 matching 7 bases. Germline CDR1 is SGHRS and CDR2 is YFSETQ. V lost 4 bases, J lost 1 base, and 13 bases stayed unmatched. This CDR3 spans 17 amino acids. CDR3 sequence reads: CASSALRPGQHNYGYTF. CDR3 coding DNA: TGCGCCAGCAGCGCGCTGCGACCGGGACAGCATAACTATGGCTACACCTTC.

The genes are TRBV6-5 and TRBJ2-7; TRBD1 is a possible D gene (5 bases). Trimming removed 5 bases at V and 3 bases at J, with 8 bases between. CDR1 is MNHEY, CDR2 SVGAGI, per germline. The CDR3 is made up of 12 amino acids. The CDR3 DNA sequence: TGTGCCAGCAGTAACAGGATCTACGAGCAGTACTTC. It codes for CASSNRIYEQYF.

The gene calls are TRBV7-2 and TRBJ1-5, with 7 bases lining up with TRBD1. CDR1 is SGHTA, CDR2 FQGNSA, per germline. The CDR3 extends over 14 amino acids. V gave up 5 bases and J gave up 4 bases; unmatched junction bases: 5. The CDR3 region is CASSPGQPNQPQHF. In DNA, the CDR3 is TGTGCCAGCAGCCCGGGACAGCCTAATCAGCCCCAGCATTTT.

This clone was recorded a few times. The chain is built from TRBV29-1 and TRBJ1-2, with TRBD1 matching over 8 bases. CDR1 is SQVTM and CDR2 is ANQGSEA in the germline V gene. The V gene end was trimmed by 7 bases and the J gene end by 0 bases; junction bases not matched to a gene: 4. This CDR3 comprises 13 residues. This chain's CDR3 is CSAGQGANYGYTF. In nucleotides, the CDR3 is TGCAGCGCCGGACAGGGCGCTAACTATGGCTACACCTTC.

V and J are TRBV11-2 and TRBJ2-7; D is possibly TRBD1 (5 bases). V lost 5 bases and J lost 0, with 17 bases in between. This CDR3 has 16 residues. Germline V gene sequence: CDR1 SGHAT, CDR2 FQNNGV. CDR3 coding DNA: TGTGCCAGCAGCCTACGATGGGGCTTTAGCTCCTACGAGCAGTACTTC. It yields the protein CASSLRWGFSSYEQYF. The full variable domain, with the rest looked up from reference TRBV11-2 and TRBJ2-7, is EAGVAQSPRYKIIEKRQSVAFWCNPISGHATLYWYQQILGQGPKLLIQFQNNGVVDDSQLPKDRFSAERLKGVDSTLKIQPAKLEDSAVYLCASSLRWGFSSYEQYFGPGTRLTVT.

The J gene is TRBJ1-4, the V gene TRBV10-2; D might be TRBD1 (6 bases). The CDR3 totals 16 residues. Trimming shortened V by 8 bases and J by 7 bases, and 23 bases separated the two germline ends. The V gene's germline CDR1 is WSHSY and CDR2 SAAADI. The CDR3 DNA is TGCGCCAGCTCAACTACCCGGGGGGCCTTCGGTGAAAAACTGTTTTTT. Protein product: CASSTTRGAFGEKLFF.

This clone has a single count. The chain has TRBV2 and TRBJ2-1; 8 bases are a match to TRBD1. Germline CDR1 SNHLY, CDR2 FYNNEI. The CDR3 spans 14 residues. V shed 9 bases, J shed 2 bases, and the junction held 6 bases outside the gene matches. The CDR3 reads CARGYRGAYNEQFF. Here the CDR3 DNA reads TGTGCCAGAGGTTACAGGGGGGCCTACAATGAGCAGTTCTTC.

The chain couples TRBV18 to TRBJ1-4, with 8 bases lining up with TRBD1. The CDR3 sequence is 17 residues long. V shed 2 bases and J 7 bases; nucleotides not matched to a gene: 12. Germline values: CDR1 KGHSH, CDR2 LQKENI. The CDR3 loop reads CASSPGTGPGRGEKLFF. DNA of the CDR3: TGTGCCAGCTCACCAGGGACAGGCCCCGGGCGGGGTGAAAAACTGTTTTTT.

This chain links TRBV7-3 with TRBJ2-2, with TRBD2 identical over 9 bases. CDR1 and CDR2 (germline): SGHTA, FQGTGA. V was pared by 5 bases and J by 3 bases, with 7 bases of the junction left unmatched. This CDR3 is 16 amino acids long. The chain's CDR3 is CASSPHSGRDTGELFF. The CDR3, as DNA: TGTGCCAGCAGCCCCCATAGCGGGAGAGACACCGGGGAGCTGTTTTTT.

V is TRBV27 and J is TRBJ1-1; TRBD1 might be the D (6 bases). V was pared by 0 bases and J by 0 bases, with 8 bases between. The CDR3 has 15 residues. The germline V gene has CDR1 MNHEY and CDR2 SMNVEV (reference sequence). CDR3 bases: TGTGCCAGCAGTTTATCCACAGGGATGAACACTGAAGCTTTCTTT. Its protein product is CASSLSTGMNTEAFF.

This clone was detected once. The rearrangement links TRBV6-1 to TRBJ2-3; 8 bases are a match to TRBD2. CDR1 and CDR2 from the germline V gene are MNHNS and SASEGT. V lost 6 bases and J lost 3; bases outside the gene matches: 8. The CDR3 contains 15 residues. CDR3 residues: CASSLGGAGTDTQYF. For the CDR3, the DNA is TGTGCCAGCAGCCTCGGGGGGGCGGGGACAGATACGCAGTATTTT.

This CDR3 reads CASSKTGEPNEKLFF. Written as DNA, the CDR3 is TGTGCCAGCAGCAAGACAGGGGAGCCTAATGAAAAACTGTTTTTT. V and J are TRBV5-4 and TRBJ1-4, with 8 bases aligning to TRBD1. V shed 4 bases and J 3 bases; nucleotides not matched to a gene: 5. Germline V CDR1 and CDR2: SGHNT, YYREEE (reference sequence). This CDR3 has 15 residues.

This clone was counted a single time. J is TRBJ2-1 and V is TRBV6-1; D is perhaps TRBD2 (6 bases). Germline V CDR1 and CDR2: MNHNS, SASEGT. The CDR3 is made up of 16 amino acids. The V end lost 4 bases, the J end lost 7 bases, and 20 bases lay between the germline ends. The CDR3 sequence: CASSVAGTPPMNEQFF. As DNA, the CDR3 is TGTGCCAGCAGTGTCGCCGGGACTCCTCCTATGAATGAGCAGTTCTTC.

The chain uses TRBV3-1 (or the pseudogene TRBV3-2) and TRBJ1-1, with 9 positions matching TRBD1. Looked up from germline, CDR1 is LGHDT and CDR2 is YNNKEL (reference sequence). The CDR3 length is 18 residues. Losses at the gene ends were 1 base for V and 3 bases for J; bases not matched to a gene: 12. As DNA, the CDR3 is TGTGCCAGCAGCCAAGGGGTTTACAGGGGGCGCGTGGACACTGAAGCTTTCTTT. Its translation is CASSQGVYRGRVDTEAFF.

The rearrangement joins TRBV11-3 to TRBJ2-7; D is perhaps TRBD1 (6 bases). CDR3 length equals 15 residues. The V end was cut by 5 bases, the J end by 0 bases, with 14 bases between. Germline CDR1 and CDR2: SGHNT and YENEEA. The CDR3 loop is CASSQDSLSSYEQYF. The CDR3 DNA sequence: TGTGCCAGCAGCCAGGACAGTCTGAGCTCCTACGAGCAGTACTTC.

The chain joins TRBV18 to TRBJ1-2, with 8 bases aligning to TRBD1. With V trimmed by 2 bases and J by 3 bases, 5 bases remained unmatched. CDR1 KGHSH and CDR2 LQKENI come from the germline V gene. The CDR3 spans 15 residues. The CDR3 DNA reads TGTGCCAGCTCACCAGGGCAGGGGGCTGACTATGGCTACACCTTC. Translating it yields CASSPGQGADYGYTF.

The chain recombines TRBV6-5 with TRBJ1-5; 7 bases are a match to TRBD1. CDR1 and CDR2 from the germline V gene are MNHEY and SVGAGI. The CDR3 is 13 amino acids. J was trimmed by 6 bases and V by 4 bases; bases with no gene match: 3. For the CDR3, the DNA is TGTGCCAGCAGTTTTACAGGGGCTCAGCCCCAGCATTTT. Translated, it gives CASSFTGAQPQHF.

V and J are TRBV5-1 and TRBJ2-5; tentatively, D is TRBD1 (5 bases). Germline V gene lookup returns CDR1 SGHRS and CDR2 YFSETQ. The length of the CDR3 is 14 residues. Trimming left V 1 base short and J 2 bases short, with 9 bases between. The CDR3 DNA sequence: TGCGCCAGCAGCTTGTTCCAGGGTCAAGAGACCCAGTACTTC. It codes for CASSLFQGQETQYF.

The gene calls are TRBV15 and TRBJ1-3; 9 bases are shared with TRBD1. This CDR3 has 16 residues. Germline values: CDR1 LNHNV, CDR2 YYDKDF (reference sequence). V trimming: 3 bases; J trimming: 7 bases; junction bases outside the gene matches: 10. CDR3 loop: CATSRDGTGNLNTIYF. CDR3 bases: TGTGCCACCAGCAGGGACGGGACAGGGAATCTCAACACCATATATTTT. The whole variable domain, remainder taken from reference TRBV15 and TRBJ1-3, is DAMVIQNPRYQVTQFGKPVTLSCSQTLNHNVMYWYQQKSSQAPKLLFHYYDKDFNNEADTPDNFQSRRPNTSFCFLDIRSPGLGDTAMYLCATSRDGTGNLNTIYFGEGSWLTVV.